The entry that follows covers one TCR beta chain sequence. The table lists this clonotype with a few counts. Its antigen target is currently unknown. Base qualities were left out, and no much larger clone turns up one base away. Per the germline V gene, ENHRY is the CDR1 and SYGVKD is the CDR2. The junction shows trimming of 10 bases on V and 5 bases on J, and the gene matches do not reach 7 bases of it. Measured from the cysteine to the phenylalanine, the CDR3 is 12 residues long. Just the 36-base CDR3 DNA is kept, in frame starting at base 1. Library prep was done by RT-PCR. TCRdb shows the sequencer as Illumina HiSeq 2500. TCRdb ran its own pipeline on the public reads, namely fastp trimming at Q25 and MiXCR clone calling, and kept in-frame beta chains. Entries are consolidated by CDR3 protein sequence, retaining the most common genes and DNA. This sample comprises over 650,000 distinct CDR3 sequences, 15% to 20% of them detected only once. Clones ranked in the top ten supply approximately 10% of the sample.

This specimen comes from a study of response to subunit inactivated influenza vaccine (dated by TCRdb to 2017 to 2018). At the level of the whole study: Deep quantitative profiling of the T cell receptor repertoire was used in the study to follow responses to a trivalent subunit inactivated influenza vaccine. The paper as a whole reports these results and caveats: The authors suggested that each seasonal influenza vaccination may recruit only a limited number of new T cells.

Sequenced material: PBMCs from blood, taken 4 to 6 days after vaccination. The rearranged segments are TRBV10-3 and TRBJ2-7, and TRBD1 aligns with 8 junction nucleotides. The receptor's source is a man in his forties or fifties who received an inactivated influenza vaccine. Donor details come from another sample of the same person, matched by shared clones. The CDR3 sequence is CATRTGSHEQYF. The sequence in DNA is TGTGCCACCCGGACAGGGTCCCACGAGCAGTACTTC.